The source of this T cell receptor (beta chain) is a study of metastatic and nonmetastatic thyroid tumors. This CDR3 spans 15 amino acids. The germline CDR1 and CDR2 sequences are SGHTA and FQGTGA. V was pared by 5 bases and J by 4 bases, with 8 bases of the junction left unmatched. There are a few counts of this clone. No treatment of any kind had been given to any patient before thyroid surgery. MiXCR re-clonotyped the PCR reads for TCRdb. The sample lists 30,000 or so clones, about 29% occurring once. The chain is built from TRBV7-3 and TRBJ2-1; 7 bases align to TRBD2. Sequencing input: blood. The sequence derives from a female donor with papillary thyroid cancer or a benign thyroid nodule (not recorded which). Some clones in this sample may be carry-over from other donors' samples. The CDR3: CASSPQGTTYNEQFF. CDR3 coding DNA: TGTGCCAGCAGCCCCCAAGGGACTACTTACAATGAGCAGTTCTTC.